This T cell receptor (beta chain) was profiled in a study of CD8+CD57+ T cells in acquired aplastic anemia. At the level of the study: Sorted CD4+ and CD8+ cell DNA averaged roughly 3 ug.

To note about this clonotype: Its specificity is not known. Germline and junction disagree at one end, which may indicate a read error.

Profiling that covered TCR beta VDJ and CDR3 relied on genomic DNA as its template. MiXCR was run by TCRdb on the reads, yielding one entry per CDR3 protein. Among around 180,000 distinct CDR3 sequences listed, 55% to 70% were seen once. The length of the CDR3 is 13 residues. Germline V gene lookup returns CDR1 DFQATT and CDR2 SNEGSKA (reference sequence). Broader study findings: The CD8+ Simpson's diversity of patients and controls was not significantly different.

The clonotype comes from a human donor in good health. The sample was sorted CD4+, CD8+, or CD8+CD57+ T cells (not recorded which) from PBMCs. The chain combines TRBV20-1 with TRBJ2-7; D unresolved. The CDR3 here is CGARDPELYEQYF. The CDR3 nucleotides are TGCGGTGCTAGAGATCCTGAGCTCTACGAGCAGTACTTC.